This TCR beta chain emerged from a study of blood T cell repertoires in COVID-19. Study background: There were acute and convalescent COVID-19 samples, and they came from the United States, Italy and Spain. PBMCs, B-cell-depleted T cells, or T cells were the source of the cDNA or gDNA that made up the material.

A word on this clone: Different DNA sequences within this sample yield the same CDR3.

The CDR3 runs 16 residues. CDR1 is SGHRS, CDR2 YFSETQ, per germline. V was clipped by 0 bases and J by 3 bases; unmatched bases: 5. As processed by the authors: Estimation of nucleated cell counts was performed using reference gene primer amplification. Some clones are missing from TCRdb's copy, which holds only in-frame ones; the method was immunoSEQ multiplex PCR. The V and J calls and the clone size are those of that table, but D and trimming were determined from the DNA. The repertoire has more than 200,000 clones, around 85% of them found once; the top ten carry nearly 9%. The chain combines TRBV5-1 with TRBJ2-7, with TRBD1 matching over 11 bases. Sequenced sample: peripheral blood. The TCR originated in a man older than 75 with acute or convalescent COVID-19. The CDR3 spells CASSLVGTGGFYEQYF. The CDR3, as DNA: TGCGCCAGCAGCTTGGTAGGGACAGGGGGGTTCTACGAGCAGTACTTC.